The next 3 T cell receptor beta chains were all read from a single sample in a study of blood T cell repertoires in COVID-19. Assay: immunoSEQ multiplex PCR; the TCRdb copy retains only in-frame clones and omits some. The sample holds about 180,000 clones, more than 80% seen once. The sample consisted of PBMCs or T cells enriched from blood (not recorded which). The receptors stem from a man in his forties who had recovered from COVID-19.

The chain is built from TRBV19 and TRBJ2-1; TRBD1 aligns across 8 bases. CDR3 length: 16 amino acids. Germline V gene data show CDR1 as LNHDA and CDR2 as SQIVND (reference sequence). The V and J ends lost 7 bases and 1 base, in that order; junction bases with no gene match: 9. DNA of the CDR3: TGTGCCAGTACCCTGGGACAGGTTCCTTCCTACAATGAGCAGTTCTTC. Its protein is CASTLGQVPSYNEQFF. Full variable domain (missing parts from reference TRBV19 and TRBJ2-1): DGGITQSPKYLFRKEGQNVTLSCEQNLNHDAMYWYRQDPGQGLRLIYYSQIVNDFQKGDIAEGYSVSREKKESFPLTVTSAQKNPTAFYLCASTLGQVPSYNEQFFGPGTRLTVL.

V is TRBV5-5 and J is TRBJ1-4; D ambiguous. This CDR3 comprises 15 residues. The germline V gene encodes CDR1 SGHKS and CDR2 YYEKEE (reference sequence). V was cut by 2 bases and J by 0 bases, with 8 bases left in between. The chain's CDR3 is CASSLTLTTNEKLFF. The CDR3 nucleotides are TGTGCCAGCAGCTTAACCCTAACAACTAATGAAAAACTGTTTTTT.

In nucleotides, the CDR3 is TGTGCCAGCAGCTTTCTCCGGGACAGAGGATCACCCCTCCACTTT. As protein: CASSFLRDRGSPLHF. This chain connects TRBV5-4 to TRBJ1-6, with 7 bases that match TRBD1. The CDR3 loop spans 15 amino acids. V was clipped by 2 bases and J by 10 bases; unmatched bases: 9. Germline V gene sequence: CDR1 SGHNT, CDR2 YYREEE (reference sequence).